A single T cell receptor (beta chain) is shown here with its context. The data originate from a study of radiation and T cells in renal cell carcinoma. Study context: Nephrectomy followed 15 Gy stereotactic body radiation by 4 weeks.

Time point in this sample: baseline pretreatment blood. Treatment noted: 15 Gy SBRT to primary tumor, nephrectomy 4 weeks later. Serial blood draws occurred at baseline and 2 and 4 weeks post-SBRT. The tumor was a clear cell renal cell carcinoma. Trimming removed 3 bases from V and 3 bases from J, with 14 bases in between. Germline loops: CDR1 MGHRA, CDR2 YSYEKL. CDR3 length equals 15 residues. The data were produced by immunoSEQ multiplex PCR, yet TCRdb's version contains in-frame clones alone and is incomplete. The sample holds about 20,000 clones, roughly 80% seen once. The chain couples TRBV4-1 to TRBJ1-2; D gene unclear. The sequence came from a man between 60 and 75 years old with renal cell carcinoma. This specimen consisted of blood, obtained from a patient whose treatment included radiotherapy and nephrectomy. In DNA form, the CDR3 reads TGCGCCAGCAGCCACCCCTGGCGGGATGACTATGGCTACACCTTC. Amino acid sequence: CASSHPWRDDYGYTF.